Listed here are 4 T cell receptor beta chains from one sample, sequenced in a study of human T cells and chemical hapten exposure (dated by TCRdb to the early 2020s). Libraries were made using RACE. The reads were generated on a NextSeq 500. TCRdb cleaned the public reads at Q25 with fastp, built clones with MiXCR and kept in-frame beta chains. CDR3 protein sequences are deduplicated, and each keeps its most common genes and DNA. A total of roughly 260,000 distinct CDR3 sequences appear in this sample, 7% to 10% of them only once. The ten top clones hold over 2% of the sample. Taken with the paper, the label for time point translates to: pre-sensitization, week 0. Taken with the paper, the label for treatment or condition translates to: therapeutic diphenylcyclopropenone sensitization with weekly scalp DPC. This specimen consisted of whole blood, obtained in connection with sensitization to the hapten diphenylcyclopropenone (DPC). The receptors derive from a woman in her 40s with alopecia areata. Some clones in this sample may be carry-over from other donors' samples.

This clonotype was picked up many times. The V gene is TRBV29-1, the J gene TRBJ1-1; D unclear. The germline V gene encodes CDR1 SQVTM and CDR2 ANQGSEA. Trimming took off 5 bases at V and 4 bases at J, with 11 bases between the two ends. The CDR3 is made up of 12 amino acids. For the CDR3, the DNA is TGCAGCGTTCAGACGGGTATCACTGAAGCTTTCTTT. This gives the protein CSVQTGITEAFF.

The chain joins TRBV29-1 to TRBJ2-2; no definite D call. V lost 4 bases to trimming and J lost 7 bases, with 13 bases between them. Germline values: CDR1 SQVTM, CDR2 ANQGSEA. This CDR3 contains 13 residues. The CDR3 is CSVVQTRGGELFF. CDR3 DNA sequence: TGCAGCGTTGTCCAAACCCGAGGCGGGGAGCTGTTTTTT.

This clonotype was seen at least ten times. The CDR3 reads CASSIGTSGTDTQYF. The CDR3 DNA sequence: TGCGCCAGCAGCATAGGGACTAGCGGCACAGATACGCAGTATTTT. The chain uses TRBV4-1 and TRBJ2-3, with TRBD2 matching 10 bases. The V and J ends lost 5 bases and 1 base, in that order; junction bases with no gene match: 3. The CDR3 sequence is 15 residues long. Germline CDR1 reads MGHRA; CDR2 reads YSYEKL.

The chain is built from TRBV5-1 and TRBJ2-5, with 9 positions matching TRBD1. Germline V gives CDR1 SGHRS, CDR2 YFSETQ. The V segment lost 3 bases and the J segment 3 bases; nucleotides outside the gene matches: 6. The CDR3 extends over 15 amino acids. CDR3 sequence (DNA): TGCGCCAGCAGCTCGCCGGACAGGGGAGAAGAGACCCAGTACTTC. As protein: CASSSPDRGEETQYF.